Shown below are 22 T cell receptor beta chains from a single sample sequenced in a study of Ad26.COV2.S vaccination and SARS-CoV-2 variants. Treatment indicated: approximately 18 received Ad26.COV2.S at low or high dose, single or two shots; 5 received placebo; per-sample allocation not given. Sample collection was performed on day 63 after the first vaccine or placebo injection. The data were produced by immunoSEQ multiplex PCR, yet TCRdb's version contains in-frame clones alone and is incomplete. This table has over 350,000 clones, roughly nine tenths appearing once. The sequencing here drew on peripheral blood, taken in a trial of Ad26.COV2.S vaccine versus placebo. These receptors were obtained from a person between 18 and 65 years old who received the Ad26.COV2.S COVID-19 vaccine or a placebo.

The gene calls are TRBV19 and TRBJ1-1; D may be TRBD1 (5 bases). This CDR3 spans 13 amino acids. In germline, CDR1 is LNHDA, CDR2 SQIVND (reference sequence). V lost 3 bases, J lost 6 bases, and 11 bases lay in between. The CDR3: CASSMSGGAEAFF. The CDR3 bases are TGTGCCAGTAGTATGTCGGGAGGGGCTGAAGCTTTCTTT.

The chain recombines TRBV29-1 with TRBJ2-1; the match to TRBD1 covers 7 bases. Germline V gene data show CDR1 as SQVTM and CDR2 as ANQGSEA. V gave up 3 bases and J gave up 8 bases; unmatched junction bases: 7. The CDR3 contains 13 residues. CDR3 amino acids: CSVETGILDEQFF. CDR3 in DNA: TGCAGCGTTGAGACAGGGATTCTGGATGAGCAGTTCTTC.

The chain links TRBV4-3 to TRBJ1-2, with 10 nucleotides matching TRBD1. In germline, CDR1 is LGHNA, CDR2 YSLEER. The CDR3 has 15 residues. Losses at the gene ends were 0 bases for V and 5 bases for J; bases not matched to a gene: 3. CDR3 in DNA: TGCGCCAGCAGCCAAGAGGGACAGGGGATTTATGGCTACACCTTC. Protein product: CASSQEGQGIYGYTF.

A few counts support this clone. The CDR3 protein is CASTVRSGGGNEQFF. CDR3 DNA sequence: TGTGCCAGCACTGTCCGGAGCGGGGGCGGCAATGAGCAGTTCTTC. The rearrangement joins TRBV2 to TRBJ2-1; 8 bases match TRBD2. Looked up from germline, CDR1 is SNHLY and CDR2 is FYNNEI. CDR3 length: 15 amino acids. Trimming cost V 7 bases and J 6 bases; bases outside gene matches: 11.

This clone was seen just once. CDR3 residues: CASSLGPSGTVAGELFF. The CDR3, as DNA: TGCGCCAGCAGCTTGGGGCCTTCCGGGACAGTGGCCGGGGAGCTGTTTTTT. J is TRBJ2-2 and V is TRBV5-1; 7 bases match TRBD1. The germline V gene encodes CDR1 SGHRS and CDR2 YFSETQ. Losses at the gene ends were 0 bases for V and 6 bases for J; bases not matched to a gene: 11. This CDR3 comprises 17 residues.

The V and J genes are TRBV18 and TRBJ2-1; D possibly corresponds to TRBD2 (5 bases). The CDR3 loop spans 11 amino acids. V was cut by 5 bases and J by 6 bases, with 5 bases left in between. Germline V gene lookup returns CDR1 KGHSH and CDR2 LQKENI. The chain's CDR3 is CASSGSNEQFF. CDR3 coding DNA: TGTGCCAGCTCAGGGAGCAATGAGCAGTTCTTC.

The V call is TRBV2, the J call TRBJ1-5; no definite D call. Germline CDR1 is SNHLY and CDR2 is FYNNEI. Trimming cost V 6 bases and J 7 bases, with 13 bases left between them. This CDR3 has 13 amino acids. The DNA for the CDR3 is TGTGCCAGCAGAGGCAGGTTCCTGCAGCCCCAGCATTTT. As protein: CASRGRFLQPQHF.

This chain connects TRBV6-6 to TRBJ2-7; 13 nucleotides line up with TRBD2. Germline V gene lookup returns CDR1 MNHNY and CDR2 SVGAGI (reference sequence). This CDR3 has 16 residues. Trimming removed 5 bases from V and 4 bases from J; junction bases left unmatched: 8. CDR3 coding DNA: TGTGCCAGCAGTCGATGGACTAGCGGGGGTTTATACGAGCAGTACTTC. It is translated as CASSRWTSGGLYEQYF.

The chain joins TRBV27 to TRBJ2-3, with 9 bases identical to TRBD2. Germline V gene data show CDR1 as MNHEY and CDR2 as SMNVEV (reference sequence). The CDR3 has 16 residues. Losses at the gene ends were 5 bases for V and 2 bases for J; bases not matched to a gene: 8. CDR3 DNA: TGTGCCAGCAGTGAGCCGACTAGCGGATACACAGATACGCAGTATTTT. This translates into CASSEPTSGYTDTQYF.

The rearrangement links TRBV4-3 to TRBJ2-1, with D unclear. This CDR3 is built from 14 residues. Germline values: CDR1 LGHNA, CDR2 YSLEER. The V and J ends lost 3 bases and 10 bases respectively, with 16 bases between them. CDR3: CASSQEPGRTEQFF. The CDR3 DNA is TGCGCCAGCAGCCAGGAACCAGGACGGACGGAGCAGTTCTTC.

Turning to this clone: The same CDR3 arises from other DNA sequences in this sample as well. The CDR3 here is CASSLAGPYEQYF. The DNA of the CDR3 is TGTGCCAGCAGCTTAGCCGGGCCCTACGAGCAGTACTTC. This chain uses TRBV7-9 with TRBJ2-7; D is ambiguous. The germline CDR1 and CDR2 sequences are SEHNR and FQNEAQ (reference sequence). The CDR3 spans 13 residues. V was shortened by 0 bases and J by 2 bases, with 5 bases between the two germline ends.

The CDR3 here is CASSWSLTGRNSPLHF. The DNA of the CDR3 is TGTGCCAGCAGTTGGAGCCTGACAGGGCGCAATTCACCCCTCCACTTT. The chain couples TRBV6-5 to TRBJ1-6; 7 nucleotides align to TRBD1. The germline gives CDR1 MNHEY, CDR2 SVGAGI. Germline trimming cut 4 bases from V and 7 bases from J; bases unmatched to any gene: 10. The CDR3 loop spans 16 amino acids.

This chain connects TRBV2 to TRBJ2-3; TRBD1 matches 10 bases. Trimming cost V 6 bases and J 5 bases; bases outside gene matches: 5. The germline V gene encodes CDR1 SNHLY and CDR2 FYNNEI. The CDR3 has 14 amino acids. This chain's CDR3 is CASRSTGGEDTQYF. CDR3 nucleotides: TGTGCCAGCAGGTCGACAGGGGGCGAAGATACGCAGTATTTT.

This clone was counted only a few times. The chain is built from TRBV7-9 and TRBJ1-5, with D hard to call. Deletions cut 1 base from V and 6 bases from J, with 7 bases between. The CDR3 totals 13 residues. Per germline, CDR1 SEHNR and CDR2 FQNEAQ (reference sequence). This CDR3 is CASSLGLAQPQHF. As DNA, the CDR3 is TGTGCCAGCAGCTTAGGGCTGGCTCAGCCCCAGCATTTT. Complete variable domain (other parts from reference TRBV7-9 and TRBJ1-5): DTGVSQNPRHKITKRGQNVTFRCDPISEHNRLYWYRQTLGQGPEFLTYFQNEAQLEKSRLLSDRFSAERPKGSFSTLEIQRTEQGDSAMYLCASSLGLAQPQHFGDGTRLSIL.

The V and J genes are TRBV10-2 and TRBJ2-7, with D tentatively TRBD1 (5 bases). CDR1 and CDR2 from the germline V gene are WSHSY and SAAADI. The CDR3 totals 20 residues. V was clipped by 3 bases and J by 3 bases, with 30 bases between them. CDR3 in DNA: TGCGCCAGCAGTGACCAGGGAAACTATTTGCGACAGAGTCCAATCTACGAGCAGTACTTC. It codes for CASSDQGNYLRQSPIYEQYF.

The genes are TRBV5-1 and TRBJ2-4; TRBD1 matches 9 bases. Germline V gene data show CDR1 as SGHRS and CDR2 as YFSETQ. This CDR3 comprises 16 residues. The trim removed 1 base at V and 1 base at J, leaving 3 bases unmatched. The CDR3 DNA follows: TGCGCCAGCAGCTTGCGGGACAGGGAGGCCAAAAACATTCAGTACTTC. Translating gives CASSLRDREAKNIQYF.

A remark on this clone: This specimen includes other DNA sequences encoding the same CDR3. The CDR3 loop reads CASSYSRWNTEAFF. Written as DNA, the CDR3 is TGTGCCAGCAGTTACTCGAGGTGGAACACTGAAGCTTTCTTT. The chain uses TRBV6-5 and TRBJ1-1, with D hard to call. This CDR3 comprises 14 residues. Trimming removed 0 bases from V and 1 base from J, with 6 bases in between. The germline V gene encodes CDR1 MNHEY and CDR2 SVGAGI.

This clone was recorded once. The chain's CDR3 is CASRTTGGNSPLHF. CDR3 DNA: TGTGCCAGCAGGACGACAGGGGGTAATTCACCCCTCCACTTT. The gene calls are TRBV6-5 and TRBJ1-6, with 9 bases that match TRBD1. The CDR3 sequence is 14 residues long. CDR1 is MNHEY, CDR2 SVGAGI, per germline. V was pared by 6 bases and J by 6 bases, with 3 bases of the junction left unmatched.

The genes are TRBV10-2 and TRBJ1-2, with D perhaps TRBD1 (6 bases). V lost 2 bases and J 8 bases, leaving 12 bases between the germline ends. The CDR3 length is 13 residues. Germline CDR1 WSHSY, CDR2 SAAADI. The CDR3 sequence: CASSEPRGRGYTF. For the CDR3, the DNA is TGCGCCAGCAGTGAGCCCAGGGGTAGGGGCTACACCTTC.

The chain uses TRBV7-2 and TRBJ2-2; D is perhaps TRBD2 (5 bases). V lost 5 bases and J lost 3, with 13 bases in between. The CDR3 runs 15 residues. CDR1 is SGHTA and CDR2 is FQGNSA in the germline V gene. CDR3 amino acids: CASSGGPRDTGELFF. CDR3 sequence (DNA): TGTGCCAGCAGCGGAGGACCCCGCGACACCGGGGAGCTGTTTTTT. Using reference TRBV7-2 and TRBJ2-2 for the parts outside the CDR3, the full variable domain is GAGVSQSPSNKVTEKGKDVELRCDPISGHTALYWYRQSLGQGLEFLIYFQGNSAPDKSGLPSDRFSAERTGGSVSTLTIQRTQQEDSAVYLCASSGGPRDTGELFFGEGSRLTVL.

The gene calls are TRBV5-1 and TRBJ1-2; maybe TRBD1 (5 bases). V lost 4 bases and J 8 bases, leaving 30 bases between the germline ends. Germline V gene sequence: CDR1 SGHRS, CDR2 YFSETQ. CDR3 length equals 18 residues. CDR3 nucleotides: TGCGCCAGCAGCATAGCCCGGGACGGCTTACCCGTCGACGTCGGCTACACCTTC. It is translated as CASSIARDGLPVDVGYTF.

The CDR3 bases are TGTGCCAGCAGCTTAGCGGGGGGGACCACAGATACGCAGTATTTT. Translating it yields CASSLAGGTTDTQYF. The chain has TRBV6-6 and TRBJ2-3, with TRBD2 matching over 11 bases. J was trimmed by 2 bases and V by 6 bases; bases with no gene match: 4. Germline V lookup: CDR1 MNHNY, CDR2 SVGAGI (reference sequence). The CDR3 is made up of 15 amino acids.